This record concerns one T cell receptor (beta chain) sequence. Germline CDR1 and CDR2: MGHRA and YSYEKL. The CDR3 runs to 17 residues. Between the trimmed V and J ends, which lost 4 bases and 1 base, there was a span of 19 bases. Using immunoSEQ multiplex PCR, the repertoire was profiled, and TCRdb retains in-frame clones only, with some absent. The sample lists a few hundred thousand clones, around 86% occurring once. This sample was included in a study of blood T cell repertoires in COVID-19. Material: peripheral blood. This sequence originates from an older man with acute or convalescent COVID-19. The chain recombines TRBV4-1 with TRBJ1-2, with D possibly TRBD1 on 5 matching bases. The DNA of the CDR3 is TGCGCCAGCAGCCGCGGGGACGGTCTCCTGCTTAACTATGGCTACACCTTC. Translation gives CASSRGDGLLLNYGYTF.